This T cell receptor (beta chain) emerged from a study of technical replicates of blood from a handful of donors. TCRdb keeps only in-frame clones here, not all; method: immunoSEQ multiplex PCR. The sample records around 70,000 clones, 90% to 95% being singletons. Per germline, CDR1 MGHDK and CDR2 SYGVNS. V lost 9 bases and J lost 5; bases outside the gene matches: 9. The CDR3 contains 13 residues. The V gene is TRBV25-1, the J gene TRBJ2-7; 8 nucleotides agree with TRBD1. The specimen sequenced was T cells isolated from PBMCs. The TCR originated in a human donor in good health. The CDR3 loop is CASSRQGSHEQYF. In DNA, the CDR3 is TGTGCCAGTTCCAGACAGGGGTCGCACGAGCAGTACTTC.